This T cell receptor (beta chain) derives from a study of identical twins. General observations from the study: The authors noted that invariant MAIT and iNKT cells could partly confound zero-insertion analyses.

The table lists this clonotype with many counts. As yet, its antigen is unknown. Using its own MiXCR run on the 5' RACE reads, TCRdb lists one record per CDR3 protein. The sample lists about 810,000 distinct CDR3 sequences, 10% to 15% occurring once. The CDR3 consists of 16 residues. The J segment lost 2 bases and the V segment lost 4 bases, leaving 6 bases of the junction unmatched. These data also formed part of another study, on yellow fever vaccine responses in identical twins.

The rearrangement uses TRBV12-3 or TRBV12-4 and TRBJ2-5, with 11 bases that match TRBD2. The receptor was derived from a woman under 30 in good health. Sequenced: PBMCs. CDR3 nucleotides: TGTGCCAGCAGTTCACAAGGGACTAGCGGTCAAGAGACCCAGTACTTC. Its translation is CASSSQGTSGQETQYF.